The 26 T cell receptor beta chains given below trace back to one sample, sequenced in a study of PD-1 blockade in classical Hodgkin lymphoma. This table comes from immunoSEQ multiplex PCR, and its TCRdb copy is limited to in-frame clones, with some not included. The data contain fewer than 90,000 clones, 85% to 95% of them singletons. Autologous stem cell transplantation was followed by relapse in every patient, and brentuximab vedotin exposure varied. The specimen was peripheral blood mononuclear cells (PBMCs), collected at baseline. The receptors here all came from a human donor with classical Hodgkin lymphoma.

This clone was counted once. The chain uses TRBV7-2 and TRBJ2-4, with D hard to call. The CDR3 has 12 residues. The V end lost 1 base, the J end lost 12 bases, and 10 bases lay between the germline ends. The germline V gene encodes CDR1 SGHTA and CDR2 FQGNSA. The CDR3 DNA follows: TGTGCCAGCAGCTTAGGAGTTGTCCCTCAGTACTTC. Its translation: CASSLGVVPQYF.

V gene TRBV5-4 combines with J gene TRBJ2-3, with D possibly matching TRBD2 (6 bases). The CDR3 spans 16 residues. V dropped 1 base and J dropped 3 bases, with 15 bases sitting between them. Germline V lookup: CDR1 SGHNT, CDR2 YYREEE (reference sequence). CDR3 loop: CASSLKEGVVTDTQYF. The CDR3 DNA is TGTGCCAGCAGCTTGAAGGAGGGTGTCGTTACAGATACGCAGTATTTT.

The rearrangement uses TRBV27 and TRBJ1-2, with 7 bases that match TRBD1. CDR3 size: 15 residues. In germline, CDR1 is MNHEY, CDR2 SMNVEV (reference sequence). V dropped 5 bases and J dropped 3; count of bases not matched to a gene: 9. The DNA for the CDR3 is TGTGCCAGCAGTCTCCGACAGGGACCCGACTATGGCTACACCTTC. Translating it yields CASSLRQGPDYGYTF.

V and J are TRBV4-2 and TRBJ1-2; D is unresolved. This CDR3 is 15 amino acids long. The V gene lost 0 bases and the J gene lost 6 bases, with 14 bases spanning the gap. Germline assignment: CDR1 LGHNA and CDR2 YNFKEQ. Here the CDR3 reads CASSQDLDAFHGYTF. In nucleotides, the CDR3 is TGTGCCAGCAGCCAAGACTTGGACGCCTTTCATGGCTACACCTTC.

This rearrangement joins TRBV9 to TRBJ2-5; D tentatively reads TRBD1 or TRBD2 (6 bases each). From germline, CDR1 is SGDLS and CDR2 YYNGEE. CDR3 length: 13 residues. The V and J ends lost 4 bases and 3 bases respectively, with 10 bases between them. For the CDR3, the DNA is TGTGCCAGCAGCCGGGGGCCCGAAGAGACCCAGTACTTC. Translated: CASSRGPEETQYF.

The chain joins TRBV4-3 to TRBJ2-7; no reliable D call. The CDR3 contains 14 residues. Trimming took off 0 bases at V and 0 bases at J, with 6 bases between the two ends. The germline gives CDR1 LGHNA, CDR2 YSLEER. The CDR3 reads CASSQDRGSYEQYF. In DNA, the CDR3 is TGCGCCAGCAGCCAAGATAGAGGCTCCTACGAGCAGTACTTC.

V and J are TRBV4-3 and TRBJ2-7; D may be TRBD1 (5 bases). Germline assignment: CDR1 LGHNA and CDR2 YSLEER. The germline V and J ends were trimmed by 1 base and 4 bases, with 17 bases remaining between them. This CDR3 is 16 amino acids long. In nucleotides, the CDR3 is TGCGCCAGCAGCCAAGGGTTATACAGGCGTAGTTACGAGCAGTACTTC. It specifies CASSQGLYRRSYEQYF.

The chain joins TRBV6-4 to TRBJ1-2; a possible D gene is TRBD1 (5 bases). The CDR3 extends over 17 amino acids. Germline values: CDR1 MRHNA, CDR2 SNTAGT. Trimming cost V 2 bases and J 0 bases, with 16 bases left between them. The CDR3 region is CASSDTQTGTANYGYTF. CDR3 nucleotide sequence: TGTGCCAGCAGTGACACACAAACTGGGACCGCTAACTATGGCTACACCTTC.

The J gene is TRBJ2-5, the V gene TRBV28, with 7 bases fitting TRBD1. Losses at the gene ends were 5 bases for V and 1 base for J; bases not matched to a gene: 7. This CDR3 comprises 15 residues. CDR1 and CDR2 (germline): MDHEN, SYDVKM. CDR3 DNA sequence: TGTGCCAGCAGTCCGAGCCGGGACAGCCAAGAGACCCAGTACTTC. Protein: CASSPSRDSQETQYF.

The chain is built from TRBV29-1 and TRBJ2-7, with a weak D call TRBD2 (6 bases). Germline CDR1 and CDR2: SQVTM and ANQGSEA. V was trimmed by 6 bases and J by 1 base, leaving 19 bases between them. The CDR3 extends over 15 amino acids. This CDR3 reads CSVEGSGGPSYEQYF. For the CDR3, the DNA is TGCAGCGTGGAGGGCTCCGGGGGTCCTTCCTACGAGCAGTACTTC.

V is TRBV30 and J is TRBJ1-1; D not resolved. Trimming left V 5 bases short and J 7 bases short, with 8 bases between. The CDR3 has 10 residues. The germline CDR1 and CDR2 sequences are GTSNPN and SVGIG (reference sequence). This chain's CDR3 is CAWGEGEAFF. For the CDR3, the DNA is TGTGCCTGGGGGGAAGGTGAAGCTTTCTTT.

The rearrangement links TRBV4-1 to TRBJ2-7; D may correspond to TRBD1 or TRBD2 (5 bases each). V gave up 4 bases and J gave up 7 bases, with 26 bases separating them. The CDR3 runs 17 residues. The germline gives CDR1 MGHRA, CDR2 YSYEKL. CDR3 coding DNA: TGCGCCAGCAGCCCGACTGAGAGGGGCGCATCTTTGGGGGAGCAGTACTTC. Protein sequence: CASSPTERGASLGEQYF.

The rearrangement links TRBV2 to TRBJ2-5; D gene uncertain. In germline, CDR1 is SNHLY, CDR2 FYNNEI. The ends were cut back, 6 bases at V and 0 bases at J, with 11 bases in the middle. This CDR3 has 14 residues. CDR3 nucleotides: TGTGCCAGCAGCGCCGACACTAACCAAGAGACCCAGTACTTC. Its translation: CASSADTNQETQYF.

The rearrangement links TRBV28 to TRBJ2-6, with D uncertain. The ends were cut back, 6 bases at V and 4 bases at J, with 10 bases in the middle. This CDR3 spans 14 amino acids. Germline CDR1 and CDR2: MDHEN and SYDVKM. CDR3 protein: CASSLRSGANVLTF. CDR3 nucleotides: TGTGCCAGCAGCCTACGGTCCGGGGCCAACGTCCTGACTTTC.

This chain joins TRBV30 and TRBJ1-3, with D maybe TRBD1 (5 bases). Trimming stripped 3 bases from V and 2 bases from J, with 8 bases between. This CDR3 is built from 13 residues. CDR1 and CDR2 from the germline V gene are GTSNPN and SVGIG (reference sequence). Here the CDR3 reads CAWREGAGNTIYF. CDR3 bases: TGTGCCTGGAGGGAAGGGGCTGGAAACACCATATATTTT.

This chain uses TRBV6-5 with TRBJ2-3; no definite D call. CDR1 and CDR2 from the germline V gene are MNHEY and SVGAGI. Deletions cut 6 bases from V and 5 bases from J, with 12 bases between. The CDR3 runs to 13 residues. This CDR3 is CASSFGSKDTQYF. In nucleotides, the CDR3 is TGTGCCAGCAGCTTCGGATCCAAAGATACGCAGTATTTT.

The chain couples TRBV2 to TRBJ1-2; TRBD1 aligns across 12 bases. Germline trimming cut 5 bases from V and 6 bases from J; bases unmatched to any gene: 10. This CDR3 comprises 16 residues. CDR1 SNHLY and CDR2 FYNNEI come from the germline V gene. The CDR3 is CASSLRDRGLGDGYTF. DNA of the CDR3: TGTGCCAGCAGTCTCCGGGACAGGGGGCTTGGCGATGGCTACACCTTC.

This clone has a single count. The chain joins TRBV5-6 to TRBJ2-1; D gene uncertain. The germline V and J ends were trimmed by 0 bases and 7 bases, with 8 bases remaining between them. The CDR3 consists of 13 residues. In germline, CDR1 is SGHDT, CDR2 YYEEEE. The CDR3 nucleotides are TGTGCCAGCAGCTTGGTGCGGCGAAATGAGCAGTTCTTC. Its translation is CASSLVRRNEQFF.

The V and J genes are TRBV13 and TRBJ2-6; the D is unclear. V lost 8 bases to trimming and J lost 3 bases, with 11 bases between them. CDR1 PRHDT and CDR2 FYEKMQ come from the germline V gene (reference sequence). This CDR3 has 14 amino acids. The CDR3 spells CASLFFGGANVLTF. For the CDR3, the DNA is TGTGCCAGCCTATTTTTTGGTGGGGCCAACGTCCTGACTTTC.

V usage is TRBV27 and J usage is TRBJ1-5, with D possibly being TRBD1 (5 bases). Germline lookup yields CDR1 MNHEY and CDR2 SMNVEV (reference sequence). Between the trimmed V and J ends, which lost 5 bases and 3 bases, there was a span of 11 bases. The CDR3 extends over 14 amino acids. The CDR3 DNA is TGTGCCAGCAGTCACCGACAGCACAATCAGCCCCAGCATTTT. Its protein product is CASSHRQHNQPQHF.

V usage is TRBV7-9 and J usage is TRBJ2-2; D is unclear. The V gene lost 5 bases and the J gene lost 4 bases, with 17 bases spanning the gap. This CDR3 has 16 residues. Germline V gives CDR1 SEHNR, CDR2 FQNEAQ (reference sequence). The CDR3 loop reads CASSGFDPPPTGELFF. The CDR3 DNA follows: TGTGCCAGCAGCGGGTTTGATCCTCCTCCCACCGGGGAGCTGTTTTTT.

The rearrangement uses TRBV7-6 and TRBJ1-6; D call uncertain. The CDR3 has 14 residues. The V end lost 3 bases, the J end lost 7 bases, and 10 bases lay between the germline ends. Germline values: CDR1 SGHVS, CDR2 FNYEAQ. As DNA, the CDR3 is TGTGCCAGCAGCTTGATGCAGAAAAATTCACCCCTCCACTTT. Encoded protein: CASSLMQKNSPLHF.

V and J are TRBV19 and TRBJ2-5; 11 bases match TRBD2. The CDR3 runs to 15 residues. CDR1 LNHDA and CDR2 SQIVND come from the germline V gene (reference sequence). The trim removed 7 bases at V and 7 bases at J, leaving 11 bases unmatched. CDR3 DNA sequence: TGTGCCAGTAAATGGAAGGGGCTAGCGGGGGGGACCCAGTACTTC. It translates to CASKWKGLAGGTQYF.

This chain joins TRBV27 and TRBJ2-5; tentatively, D is TRBD1 or TRBD2 (6 bases each). The CDR3 runs 17 residues. Trimming pared 4 bases from V and 2 bases from J, leaving 20 bases between. CDR1 MNHEY and CDR2 SMNVEV come from the germline V gene (reference sequence). This CDR3 is CASSSEGVALRQETQYF. The CDR3 nucleotides are TGTGCCAGCAGTTCGGAGGGGGTCGCCCTAAGACAAGAGACCCAGTACTTC.

The gene calls are TRBV4-3 and TRBJ2-7; 10 bases align to TRBD2. Losses at the gene ends were 0 bases for V and 0 bases for J; bases not matched to a gene: 5. The CDR3 consists of 17 residues. CDR1 is LGHNA, CDR2 YSLEER, per germline. CDR3 sequence reads: CASSQDLPSGSSYEQYF. The DNA for the CDR3 is TGCGCCAGCAGCCAAGATCTTCCTAGCGGGAGCTCCTACGAGCAGTACTTC.

This chain uses TRBV5-1 with TRBJ1-1; 9 bases match TRBD1. CDR1 and CDR2 (germline): SGHRS, YFSETQ. This CDR3 has 17 residues. V shed 5 bases, J shed 4 bases, and the junction held 15 bases outside the gene matches. CDR3 loop: CASRINVLGTGTTEAFF. CDR3 bases: TGCGCCAGCAGGATAAACGTACTCGGGACAGGGACCACTGAAGCTTTCTTT.